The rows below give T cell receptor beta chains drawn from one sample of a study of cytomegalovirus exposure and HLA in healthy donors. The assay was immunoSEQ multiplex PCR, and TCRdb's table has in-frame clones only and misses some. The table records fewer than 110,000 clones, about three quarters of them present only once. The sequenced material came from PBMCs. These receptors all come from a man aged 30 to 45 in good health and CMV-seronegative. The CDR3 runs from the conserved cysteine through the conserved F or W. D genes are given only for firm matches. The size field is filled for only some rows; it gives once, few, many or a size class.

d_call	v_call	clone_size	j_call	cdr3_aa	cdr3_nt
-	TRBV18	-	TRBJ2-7	CASSQSGGYEQYF	TGTGCCAGCTCACAAAGCGGCGGCTACGAGCAGTACTTC
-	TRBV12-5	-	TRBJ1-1	CASGLGQLNTEAFF	TGTGCTAGTGGTTTGGGGCAGTTGAACACTGAAGCTTTCTTT
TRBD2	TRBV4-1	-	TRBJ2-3	CASSQGTRRTSGSTDTQYF	TGCGCCAGCAGCCAAGGAACAAGGAGAACTAGCGGGAGCACAGATACGCAGTATTTT
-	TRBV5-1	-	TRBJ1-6	CASSLAGAGGNSPLHF	TGCGCCAGCAGCTTGGCCGGCGCAGGAGGAAATTCACCCCTCCACTTT
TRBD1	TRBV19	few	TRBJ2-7	CASSINRGRYSYEQYF	TGTGCCAGTAGTATAAACAGGGGCCGTTACTCCTACGAGCAGTACTTC
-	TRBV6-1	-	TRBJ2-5	CASTPSEETQYF	TGTGCCAGCACGCCCAGTGAAGAGACCCAGTACTTC
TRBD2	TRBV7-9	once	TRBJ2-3	CASSPGTTTDTQYF	TGTGCCAGCAGCCCCGGGACTACCACAGATACGCAGTATTTT
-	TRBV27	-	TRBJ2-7	CASSSPTAKGSYEQYF	TGTGCCAGCAGTTCACCTACAGCAAAGGGGTCCTACGAGCAGTACTTC
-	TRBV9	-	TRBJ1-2	CASSYHSETANYGYTF	TGTGCCAGCAGCTACCACTCCGAGACAGCCAACTATGGCTACACCTTC
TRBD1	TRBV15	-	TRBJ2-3	CATSRDRVGAGGTQYF	TGTGCCACCAGCAGGGACAGGGTAGGGGCCGGGGGTACGCAGTATTTT
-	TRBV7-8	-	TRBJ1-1	CASSWTGGTEAFF	TGTGCCAGCAGCTGGACGGGAGGTACTGAAGCTTTCTTT
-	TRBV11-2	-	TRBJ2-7	CASSLAGHEQYF	TGTGCCAGCAGCTTAGCAGGGCACGAGCAGTACTTC
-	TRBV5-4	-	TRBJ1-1	CATTTRGNTEAFF	TGTGCCACCACGACACGGGGGAACACTGAAGCTTTCTTT
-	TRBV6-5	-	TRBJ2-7	CASTRRGTSSYEQYF	TGTGCCAGCACGAGAAGGGGCACAAGCTCCTACGAGCAGTACTTC
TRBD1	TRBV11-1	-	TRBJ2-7	CASSPGQGLYEQYF	TGTGCCAGCAGCCCAGGACAGGGGCTCTACGAGCAGTACTTC
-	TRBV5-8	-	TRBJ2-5	CASSILRETDQETQYF	TGTGCCAGCAGTATACTTCGCGAGACAGATCAAGAGACCCAGTACTTC
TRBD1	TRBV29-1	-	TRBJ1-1	CSVPGQGLGGGTEAFF	TGCAGCGTACCGGGACAGGGATTGGGAGGAGGCACTGAAGCTTTCTTT
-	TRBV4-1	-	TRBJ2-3	CASSPGQGLTDTQYF	TGCGCCAGCAGCCCGGGGCAGGGACTCACAGATACGCAGTATTTT
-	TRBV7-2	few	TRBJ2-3	CASSLVRGTTDTQYF	TGTGCCAGCAGCTTAGTGCGGGGTACCACAGATACGCAGTATTTT
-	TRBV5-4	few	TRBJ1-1	CASSLASLRGNTEAFF	TGTGCCAGCAGCTTGGCCTCCCTCAGGGGGAACACTGAAGCTTTCTTT
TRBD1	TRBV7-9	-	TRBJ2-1	CASSLATGGYNEQFF	TGTGCCAGCAGCTTGGCGACAGGGGGATACAATGAGCAGTTCTTC
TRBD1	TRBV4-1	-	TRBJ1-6	CASSHRDRGSPLHF	TGCGCCAGCAGCCACCGGGACAGGGGTTCACCCCTCCACTTT
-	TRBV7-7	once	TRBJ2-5	CASSLTFPPETQYF	TGTGCCAGCAGCCTGACATTCCCCCCAGAGACCCAGTACTTC
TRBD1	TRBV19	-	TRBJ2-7	CASSTGQIYSSYEQYF	TGTGCCAGTAGTACGGGACAGATCTACTCCTCCTACGAGCAGTACTTC
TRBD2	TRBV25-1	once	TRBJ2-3	CASSITSGTDTQYF	TGTGCCAGCAGTATTACTAGCGGCACAGATACGCAGTATTTT
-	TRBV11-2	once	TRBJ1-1	CASSLVSTEAFF	TGTGCCAGCAGCTTAGTTAGCACTGAAGCTTTCTTT
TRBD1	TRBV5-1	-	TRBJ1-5	CASSPDRFNQPQHF	TGCGCCAGCAGCCCGGACAGGTTCAATCAGCCCCAGCATTTT
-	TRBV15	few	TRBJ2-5	CATSRVRGGQETQYF	TGTGCCACCAGCAGAGTTAGGGGTGGTCAAGAGACCCAGTACTTC
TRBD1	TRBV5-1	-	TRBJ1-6	CASSLVGTANSPLHF	TGCGCCAGCAGCTTGGTTGGGACAGCGAATTCACCCCTCCACTTT
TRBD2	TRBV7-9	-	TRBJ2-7	CASSLVLAGIYEQYF	TGTGCCAGCAGCTTAGTACTAGCGGGGATCTACGAGCAGTACTTC
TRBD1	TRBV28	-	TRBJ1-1	CASSSGQGFSEAFF	TGTGCCAGCAGTTCTGGACAGGGATTCTCTGAAGCTTTCTTT
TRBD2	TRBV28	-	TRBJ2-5	CASTSVAGGHETQYF	TGTGCCAGCACATCCGTAGCGGGGGGGCATGAGACCCAGTACTTC
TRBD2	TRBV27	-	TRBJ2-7	CASSLSSGLAGGIGFYEQYF	TGTGCCAGCAGTTTATCCTCCGGACTAGCGGGAGGCATAGGGTTCTACGAGCAGTACTTC
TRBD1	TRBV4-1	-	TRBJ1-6	CASSQTTGGNSPLHF	TGCGCCAGCAGCCAAACCACAGGGGGCAATTCACCCCTCCACTTT
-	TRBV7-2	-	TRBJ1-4	CASSLVGGQREKLFF	TGTGCCAGCAGCTTAGTCGGCGGGCAGAGAGAAAAACTGTTTTTT
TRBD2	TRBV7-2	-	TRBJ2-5	CASSLTGGQETQYF	TGTGCCAGCAGCTTAACGGGGGGCCAAGAGACCCAGTACTTC
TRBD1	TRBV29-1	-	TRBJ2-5	CSVGRFAGGLETQYF	TGCAGCGTTGGCCGATTCGCAGGGGGCCTAGAGACCCAGTACTTC
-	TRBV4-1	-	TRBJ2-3	CASGGGRGDTQYF	TGCGCCAGCGGAGGAGGGCGCGGAGATACGCAGTATTTT
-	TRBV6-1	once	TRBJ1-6	CASSEDRRPKNSPLHF	TGTGCCAGCAGTGAAGACAGGCGCCCAAAAAATTCACCCCTCCACTTT
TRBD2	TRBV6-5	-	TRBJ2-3	CASKTSGATDTQYF	TGTGCCAGCAAAACTAGCGGGGCCACAGATACGCAGTATTTT
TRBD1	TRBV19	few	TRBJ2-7	CASSTRQGASPREQYF	TGTGCCAGTAGTACACGACAGGGGGCCTCCCCCCGCGAGCAGTACTTC
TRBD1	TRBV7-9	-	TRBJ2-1	CASTHPGTGQFF	TGTGCCAGCACCCATCCCGGGACAGGTCAGTTCTTC
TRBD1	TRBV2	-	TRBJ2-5	CASSVLQGASETQYF	TGTGCCAGCAGTGTCTTACAGGGGGCTTCAGAGACCCAGTACTTC
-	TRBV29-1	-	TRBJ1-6	CSVGTNRDSPLHF	TGCAGCGTTGGGACAAACAGGGATTCACCCCTCCACTTT
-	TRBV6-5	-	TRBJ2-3	CASSPLSSDTQYF	TGTGCCAGCAGCCCCCTGAGTTCAGATACGCAGTATTTT
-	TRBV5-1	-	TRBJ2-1	CASSPEDGSSYNEQFF	TGCGCCAGCAGCCCCGAAGACGGGAGCTCCTACAATGAGCAGTTCTTC
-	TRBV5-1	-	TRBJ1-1	CASSLDRGDTEAFF	TGCGCCAGCAGCTTGGATCGGGGGGACACTGAAGCTTTCTTT
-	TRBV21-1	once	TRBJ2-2	CASSTPGGNTGELFF	TGTGCCAGCAGCACACCAGGGGGCAACACCGGGGAGCTGTTTTTT
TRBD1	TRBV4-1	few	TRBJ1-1	CASSLDRGNTEAFF	TGCGCCAGCAGCCTAGACAGGGGGAACACTGAAGCTTTCTTT
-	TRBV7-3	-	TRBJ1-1	CASSLNGGQSTEAFF	TGTGCCAGCAGCCTCAACGGGGGGCAGAGCACTGAAGCTTTCTTT
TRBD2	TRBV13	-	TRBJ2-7	CASRLSGSSYEQYF	TGTGCCAGCAGGTTGAGCGGGAGCTCCTACGAGCAGTACTTC
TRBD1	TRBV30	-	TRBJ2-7	CAWSGGQRKYEQYF	TGTGCCTGGAGTGGGGGACAGCGAAAGTACGAGCAGTACTTC
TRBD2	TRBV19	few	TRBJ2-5	CASSRGLAGGQETQYF	TGTGCCAGTAGTCGCGGACTAGCGGGGGGCCAAGAGACCCAGTACTTC
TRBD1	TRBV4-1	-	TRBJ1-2	CASSPGGRGAYGYTF	TGCGCCAGCAGCCCCGGCGGCAGGGGGGCCTATGGCTACACCTTC
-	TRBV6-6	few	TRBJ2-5	CASSQGREETQYF	TGTGCCAGCAGCCAGGGGCGAGAAGAGACCCAGTACTTC
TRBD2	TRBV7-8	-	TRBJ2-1	CASRQGGLVVRNEQFF	TGTGCCAGCAGACAAGGGGGACTAGTGGTTAGGAATGAGCAGTTCTTC
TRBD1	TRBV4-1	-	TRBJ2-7	CASSVRDRAYEQYF	TGCGCCAGCAGCGTCCGGGACAGGGCTTACGAGCAGTACTTC
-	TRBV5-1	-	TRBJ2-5	CATRDASSSQETQYF	TGCGCCACCAGAGATGCTAGCAGCAGTCAAGAGACCCAGTACTTC
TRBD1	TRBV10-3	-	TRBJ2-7	CAISRDRDDEQYF	TGTGCCATCAGCCGGGACAGGGACGACGAGCAGTACTTC